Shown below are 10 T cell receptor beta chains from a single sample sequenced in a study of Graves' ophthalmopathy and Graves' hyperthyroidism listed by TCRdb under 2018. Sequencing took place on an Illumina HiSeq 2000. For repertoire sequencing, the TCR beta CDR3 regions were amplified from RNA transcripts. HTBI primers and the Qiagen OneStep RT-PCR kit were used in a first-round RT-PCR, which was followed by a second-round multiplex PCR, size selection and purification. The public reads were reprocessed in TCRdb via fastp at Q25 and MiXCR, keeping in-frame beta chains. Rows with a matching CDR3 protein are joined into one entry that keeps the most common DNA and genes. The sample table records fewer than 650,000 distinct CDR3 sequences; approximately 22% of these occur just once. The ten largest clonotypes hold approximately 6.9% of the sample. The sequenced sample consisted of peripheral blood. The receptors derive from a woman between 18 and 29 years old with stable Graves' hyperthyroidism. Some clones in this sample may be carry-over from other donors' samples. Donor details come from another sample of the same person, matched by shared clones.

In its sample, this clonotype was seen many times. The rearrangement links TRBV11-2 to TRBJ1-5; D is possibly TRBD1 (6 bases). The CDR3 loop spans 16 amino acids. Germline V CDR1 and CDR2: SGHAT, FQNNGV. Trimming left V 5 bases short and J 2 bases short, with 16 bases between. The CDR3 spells CASSPPVGGCNQPQHF. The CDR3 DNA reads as TGTGCCAGCAGCCCTCCGGTTGGGGGCTGCAATCAGCCCCAGCATTTT. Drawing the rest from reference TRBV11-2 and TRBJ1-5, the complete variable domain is EAGVAQSPRYKIIEKRQSVAFWCNPISGHATLYWYQQILGQGPKLLIQFQNNGVVDDSQLPKDRFSAERLKGVDSTLKIQPAKLEDSAVYLCASSPPVGGCNQPQHFGDGTRLSIL.

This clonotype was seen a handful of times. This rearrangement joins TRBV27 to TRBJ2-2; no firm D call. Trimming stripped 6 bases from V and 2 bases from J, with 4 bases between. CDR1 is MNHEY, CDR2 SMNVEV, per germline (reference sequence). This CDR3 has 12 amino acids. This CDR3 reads CASRDNTGELFF. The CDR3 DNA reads TGTGCCAGCAGGGACAACACCGGGGAGCTGTTTTTT.

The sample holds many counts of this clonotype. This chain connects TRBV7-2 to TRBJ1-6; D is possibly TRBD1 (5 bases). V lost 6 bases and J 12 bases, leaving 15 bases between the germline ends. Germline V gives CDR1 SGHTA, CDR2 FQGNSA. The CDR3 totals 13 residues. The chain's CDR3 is CASSPSGAVPLHF. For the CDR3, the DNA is TGTGCCAGCAGTCCAAGTGGGGCGGTACCCCTCCACTTT.

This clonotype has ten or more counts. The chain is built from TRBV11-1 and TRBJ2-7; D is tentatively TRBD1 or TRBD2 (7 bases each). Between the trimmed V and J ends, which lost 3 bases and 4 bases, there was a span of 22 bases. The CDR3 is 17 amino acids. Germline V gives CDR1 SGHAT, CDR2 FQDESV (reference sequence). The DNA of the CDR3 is TGTGCCAGCAGCTTGGGCGGGAGAGGGGGCCCGACATACGAGCAGTACTTC. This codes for CASSLGGRGGPTYEQYF.

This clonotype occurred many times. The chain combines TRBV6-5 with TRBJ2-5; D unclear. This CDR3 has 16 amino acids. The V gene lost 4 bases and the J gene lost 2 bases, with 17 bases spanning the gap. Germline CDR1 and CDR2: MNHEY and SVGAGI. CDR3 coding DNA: TGTGCCAGCAGTTTGTTTCCTGGACGGTTACAAGAGACCCAGTACTTC. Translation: CASSLFPGRLQETQYF.

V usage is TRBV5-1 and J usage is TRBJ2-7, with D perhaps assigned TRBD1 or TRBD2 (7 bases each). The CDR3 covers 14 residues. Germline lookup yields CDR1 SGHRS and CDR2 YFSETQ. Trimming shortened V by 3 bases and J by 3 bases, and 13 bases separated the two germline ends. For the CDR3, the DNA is TGCGCCAGCAGCTCGGGGGGACAGATCTACGAGCAGTACTTC. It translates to CASSSGGQIYEQYF.

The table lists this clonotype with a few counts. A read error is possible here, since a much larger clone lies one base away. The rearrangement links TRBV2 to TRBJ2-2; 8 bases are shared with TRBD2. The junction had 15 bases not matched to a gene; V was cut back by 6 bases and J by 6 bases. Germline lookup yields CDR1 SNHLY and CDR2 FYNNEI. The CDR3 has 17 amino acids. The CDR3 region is CASSSHLSGGRSGELFF. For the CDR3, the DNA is TGTGCCAGCAGCAGCCATTTATCGGGGGGGCGTTCCGGGGAGCTGTTTTTT.

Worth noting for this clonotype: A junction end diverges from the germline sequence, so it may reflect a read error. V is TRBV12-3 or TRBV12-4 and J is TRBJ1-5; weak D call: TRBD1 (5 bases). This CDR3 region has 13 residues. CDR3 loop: CASSGRGYQPQHF. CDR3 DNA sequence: TGTGCCAGCAGTGGGAGGGGCTATCAGCCTCAGCATTTT.

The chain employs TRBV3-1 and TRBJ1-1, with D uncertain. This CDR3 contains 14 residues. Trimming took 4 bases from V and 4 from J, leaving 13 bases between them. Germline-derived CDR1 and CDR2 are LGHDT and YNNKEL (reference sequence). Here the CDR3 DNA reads TGTGCCAGCAGCCTCGCCGAAGGGAGCACTGAAGCTTTCTTT. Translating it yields CASSLAEGSTEAFF.

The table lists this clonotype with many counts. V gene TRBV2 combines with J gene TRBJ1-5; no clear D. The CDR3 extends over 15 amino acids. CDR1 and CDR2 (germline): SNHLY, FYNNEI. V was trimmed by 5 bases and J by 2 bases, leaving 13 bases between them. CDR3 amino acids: CASSTLPGGNQPQHF. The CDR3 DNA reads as TGTGCCAGCAGTACCCTCCCTGGCGGCAATCAGCCCCAGCATTTT. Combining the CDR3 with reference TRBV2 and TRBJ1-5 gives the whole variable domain EPEVTQTPSHQVTQMGQEVILRCVPISNHLYFYWYRQILGQKVEFLVSFYNNEISEKSEIFDDQFSVERPDGSNFTLKIRSTKLEDSAMYFCASSTLPGGNQPQHFGDGTRLSIL.